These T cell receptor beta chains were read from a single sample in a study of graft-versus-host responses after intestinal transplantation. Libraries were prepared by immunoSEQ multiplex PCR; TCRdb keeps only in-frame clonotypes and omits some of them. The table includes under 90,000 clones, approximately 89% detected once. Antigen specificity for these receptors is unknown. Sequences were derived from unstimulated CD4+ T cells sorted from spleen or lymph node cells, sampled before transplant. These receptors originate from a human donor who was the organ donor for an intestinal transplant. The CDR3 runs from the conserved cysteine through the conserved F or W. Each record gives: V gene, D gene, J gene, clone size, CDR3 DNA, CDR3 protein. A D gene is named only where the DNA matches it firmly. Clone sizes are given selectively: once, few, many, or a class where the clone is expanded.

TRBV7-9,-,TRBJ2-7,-,TGTGCCAGCAGCTTACTACAGGGTGGTTACGAGCAGTACTTC,CASSLLQGGYEQYF
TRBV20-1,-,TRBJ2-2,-,TGCAGTGCGCTAGGTTTCCGGGAGCTGTTTTTT,CSALGFRELFF
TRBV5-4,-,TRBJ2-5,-,TGTGCCAGCAGCGCCCAGGTTACAGAGACCCAGTACTTC,CASSAQVTETQYF
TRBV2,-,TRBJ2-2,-,TGTGCCAGCGGAAGGACTCACACCGGGGAGCTGTTTTTT,CASGRTHTGELFF
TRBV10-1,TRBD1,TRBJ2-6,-,TGCGCCAGCAGTTCCGGGACAGGAGGCTCTGGGGCCAACGTCCTGACTTTC,CASSSGTGGSGANVLTF
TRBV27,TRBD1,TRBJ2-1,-,TGTGCCAGCAGTTTATCGAAGACAGGGAACTCCTACAATGAGCAGTTCTTC,CASSLSKTGNSYNEQFF
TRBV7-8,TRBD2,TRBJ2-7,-,TGTGCCAGCAGCCTCCGAGAGGGCGGGGGGGCCTACGAGCAGTACTTC,CASSLREGGGAYEQYF
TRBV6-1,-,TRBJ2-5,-,TGTGCCAGCAGTGAAGAGGCTAGGAAGGAAGGACAGTACTTC,CASSEEARKEGQYF
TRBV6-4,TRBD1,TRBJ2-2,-,TGTGCCAGCACCGGGACAGGGCACCATACCAGCCCCGGGGAGCTGTTTTTT,CASTGTGHHTSPGELFF
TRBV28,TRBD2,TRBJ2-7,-,TGTGCCAGCGGGATTAGCGGGGTATACGAGCAGTACTTC,CASGISGVYEQYF
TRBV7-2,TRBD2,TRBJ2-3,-,TGTGCCAGCAGCTTAACTAGCGGGAGAGATACGCAGTATTTT,CASSLTSGRDTQYF
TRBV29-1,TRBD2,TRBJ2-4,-,TGCAGCGTTGGGGGGGGAGCCAAAAACATTCAGTACTTC,CSVGGGAKNIQYF
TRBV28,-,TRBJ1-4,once,TGTGCCAGCCGAACCGCTGGGGCAGAACTTAATGAAAAACTGTTTTTT,CASRTAGAELNEKLFF
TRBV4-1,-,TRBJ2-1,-,TGCGCCAGCAGCCAAGTCGATGGTCGGGATGAAGGGCAGTTCTTC,CASSQVDGRDEGQFF
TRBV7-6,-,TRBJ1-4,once,TGTGCCAGCAGCTTAACTTGGAATGAAAAACTGTTTTTT,CASSLTWNEKLFF
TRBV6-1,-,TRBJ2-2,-,TGTGCCAGCAGTGAACAGGCGAACACCGGGGAGCTGTTTTTT,CASSEQANTGELFF
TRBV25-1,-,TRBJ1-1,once,TGTGCCAGCAGTGGTTTCAGGGCCACTGAAGCTTTCTTT,CASSGFRATEAFF
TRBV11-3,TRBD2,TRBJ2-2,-,TGTGCCAGCAGCTTAGGGCTAGCGGGAGACACCGGGGAGCTGTTTTTT,CASSLGLAGDTGELFF
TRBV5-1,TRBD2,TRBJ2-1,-,TGCGCCAGCAGCCTACCCGGGACTAGCGGGGGTAATGAGCAGTTCTTC,CASSLPGTSGGNEQFF
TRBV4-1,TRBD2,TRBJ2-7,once,TGCGCCAGCAGCCAGCCTAATCGGGGGGACGAGCAGTACTTC,CASSQPNRGDEQYF
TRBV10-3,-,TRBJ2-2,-,TGTGCCATCAGTGGGGCCCCCACCGGGGAGCTGTTTTTT,CAISGAPTGELFF
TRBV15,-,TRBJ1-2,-,TGTGCCACCAGCAGAGACAGATATGGCTACACCTTC,CATSRDRYGYTF
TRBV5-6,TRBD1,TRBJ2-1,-,TGTGCCAGCAGCCCCGACAGGGTTGGGGGCGCCTACAATGAGCAGTTCTTC,CASSPDRVGGAYNEQFF
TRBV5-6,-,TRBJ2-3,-,TGTGCCAGCAGCTCCGGTACCACAGATACGCAGTATTTT,CASSSGTTDTQYF
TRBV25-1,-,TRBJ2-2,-,TGTGCCAGCAGTGAATATAACCCCTCGACAGTCTTCACCGGGGAGCTGTTTTTT,CASSEYNPSTVFTGELFF
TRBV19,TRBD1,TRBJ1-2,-,TGTGCCAGTACCCAACAGGACAGGGGGCACTATGGCTACACCTTC,CASTQQDRGHYGYTF
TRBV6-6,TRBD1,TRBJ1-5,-,TGTGCCAGCAGTTACTCGAGGGACAGCCTCTGGCCCCAGCATTTT,CASSYSRDSLWPQHF
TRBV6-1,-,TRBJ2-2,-,TGTGCCAGCAGTGTAGCATTTAGCGGAGAGAACACCGGGGAGCTGTTTTTT,CASSVAFSGENTGELFF
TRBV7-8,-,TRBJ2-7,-,TGTGCCAGCAGCTTGTTTCGTTGGGGGGAGAAGTACGAGCAGTACTTC,CASSLFRWGEKYEQYF
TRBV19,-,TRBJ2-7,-,TGTGCCAGTAGTAACATTCTCCGACCAGGGGACCTAACCTCCTACGAGCAGTACTTC,CASSNILRPGDLTSYEQYF
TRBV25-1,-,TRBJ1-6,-,TGTGCCAGCAGTGAAGGACAGACCTATAATTCACCCCTCCACTTT,CASSEGQTYNSPLHF
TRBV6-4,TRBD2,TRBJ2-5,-,TGTGCCAGCAGTGACTCTGGGACTAGCTTAGGGGAGACCCAGTACTTC,CASSDSGTSLGETQYF
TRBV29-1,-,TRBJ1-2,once,TGCAGCGTTGAAAGAAGCTGGGCAGCTACGAACTATGGCTACACCTTC,CSVERSWAATNYGYTF
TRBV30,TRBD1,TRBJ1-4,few,TGTGCCTGGAGTCCAGGACAGGGGCGAGCTGAAAAACTGTTTTTT,CAWSPGQGRAEKLFF
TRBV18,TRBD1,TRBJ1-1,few,TGTGCCAGCTCACGACAGGGTGGGACCACTGAAGCTTTCTTT,CASSRQGGTTEAFF
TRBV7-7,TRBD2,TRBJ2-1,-,TGTGCTAGCAGCTCCGGGACTAGCGGATACAATGAGCAGTTCTTC,CASSSGTSGYNEQFF
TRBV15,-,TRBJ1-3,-,TGTGCCACCAGCAGAGAAGGGGATGGAAACACCATATATTTT,CATSREGDGNTIYF
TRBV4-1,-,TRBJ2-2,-,TGCGCCAGCAGCCAAGTTCCGCTAGCAACCGGGGAGCTGTTTTTT,CASSQVPLATGELFF
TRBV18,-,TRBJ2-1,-,TGTGCCAGCACATTCGGGAACAATGAGCAGTTCTTC,CASTFGNNEQFF
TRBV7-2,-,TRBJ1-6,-,TGTGCCAGCAGCTTATATAGCGGCTCGTCTAATTCACCCCTCCACTTT,CASSLYSGSSNSPLHF
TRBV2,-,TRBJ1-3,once,TGTGCCAGCAGCGAAGCCTCGGGACTCTCGAGCTCTGGAAACACCATATATTTT,CASSEASGLSSSGNTIYF
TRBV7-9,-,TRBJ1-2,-,TGTGCCAGCAACCCTATCCTCCGGTACACTATTAACTATGGCTACACCTTC,CASNPILRYTINYGYTF
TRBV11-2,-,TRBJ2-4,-,TGTGCCAGCAGCTGGGCAGGACTCAAAAACATTCAGTACTTC,CASSWAGLKNIQYF
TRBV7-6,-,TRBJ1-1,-,TGTGCCAGCAGCGCTTGGCAGATACAGAACACTGAAGCTTTCTTT,CASSAWQIQNTEAFF
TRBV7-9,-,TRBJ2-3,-,TGTGCCAGCAGCTTAGATCTAGCGTCGACAGATACGCAGTATTTT,CASSLDLASTDTQYF
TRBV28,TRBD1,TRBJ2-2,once,TGTGCCAGCAGTGGGACAGGGAACGGGGAGCTGTTTTTT,CASSGTGNGELFF
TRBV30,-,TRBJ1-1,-,TGTGCCTGGGGGAGGGGGGAGACCGCTGAAGCTTTCTTT,CAWGRGETAEAFF
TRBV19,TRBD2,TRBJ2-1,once,TGTGCCAGTACCCCCCCAGCGGGATCCGATGAGCAGTTCTTC,CASTPPAGSDEQFF
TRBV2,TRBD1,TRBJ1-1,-,TGTGCCAGCAGGGAGACAGGGATAGGCACTGAAGCTTTCTTT,CASRETGIGTEAFF
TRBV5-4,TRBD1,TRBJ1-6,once,TGTGCCAGCAGCCCTAGACAGGGGACGAATTCACCCCTCCACTTT,CASSPRQGTNSPLHF
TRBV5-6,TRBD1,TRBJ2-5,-,TGTGCCAGCAGCTCGCTGGACAGGGACCAAGAGACCCAGTACTTC,CASSSLDRDQETQYF
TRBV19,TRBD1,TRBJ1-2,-,TGTGCCAGTAGTCTCGAGACAGGGGCTAACTATGGCTACACCTTC,CASSLETGANYGYTF
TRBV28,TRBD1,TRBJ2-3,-,TGTGCCAGCAGCCCAATTAAGGGGGCTTACGCATCTAGCACAGATACGCAGTATTTT,CASSPIKGAYASSTDTQYF